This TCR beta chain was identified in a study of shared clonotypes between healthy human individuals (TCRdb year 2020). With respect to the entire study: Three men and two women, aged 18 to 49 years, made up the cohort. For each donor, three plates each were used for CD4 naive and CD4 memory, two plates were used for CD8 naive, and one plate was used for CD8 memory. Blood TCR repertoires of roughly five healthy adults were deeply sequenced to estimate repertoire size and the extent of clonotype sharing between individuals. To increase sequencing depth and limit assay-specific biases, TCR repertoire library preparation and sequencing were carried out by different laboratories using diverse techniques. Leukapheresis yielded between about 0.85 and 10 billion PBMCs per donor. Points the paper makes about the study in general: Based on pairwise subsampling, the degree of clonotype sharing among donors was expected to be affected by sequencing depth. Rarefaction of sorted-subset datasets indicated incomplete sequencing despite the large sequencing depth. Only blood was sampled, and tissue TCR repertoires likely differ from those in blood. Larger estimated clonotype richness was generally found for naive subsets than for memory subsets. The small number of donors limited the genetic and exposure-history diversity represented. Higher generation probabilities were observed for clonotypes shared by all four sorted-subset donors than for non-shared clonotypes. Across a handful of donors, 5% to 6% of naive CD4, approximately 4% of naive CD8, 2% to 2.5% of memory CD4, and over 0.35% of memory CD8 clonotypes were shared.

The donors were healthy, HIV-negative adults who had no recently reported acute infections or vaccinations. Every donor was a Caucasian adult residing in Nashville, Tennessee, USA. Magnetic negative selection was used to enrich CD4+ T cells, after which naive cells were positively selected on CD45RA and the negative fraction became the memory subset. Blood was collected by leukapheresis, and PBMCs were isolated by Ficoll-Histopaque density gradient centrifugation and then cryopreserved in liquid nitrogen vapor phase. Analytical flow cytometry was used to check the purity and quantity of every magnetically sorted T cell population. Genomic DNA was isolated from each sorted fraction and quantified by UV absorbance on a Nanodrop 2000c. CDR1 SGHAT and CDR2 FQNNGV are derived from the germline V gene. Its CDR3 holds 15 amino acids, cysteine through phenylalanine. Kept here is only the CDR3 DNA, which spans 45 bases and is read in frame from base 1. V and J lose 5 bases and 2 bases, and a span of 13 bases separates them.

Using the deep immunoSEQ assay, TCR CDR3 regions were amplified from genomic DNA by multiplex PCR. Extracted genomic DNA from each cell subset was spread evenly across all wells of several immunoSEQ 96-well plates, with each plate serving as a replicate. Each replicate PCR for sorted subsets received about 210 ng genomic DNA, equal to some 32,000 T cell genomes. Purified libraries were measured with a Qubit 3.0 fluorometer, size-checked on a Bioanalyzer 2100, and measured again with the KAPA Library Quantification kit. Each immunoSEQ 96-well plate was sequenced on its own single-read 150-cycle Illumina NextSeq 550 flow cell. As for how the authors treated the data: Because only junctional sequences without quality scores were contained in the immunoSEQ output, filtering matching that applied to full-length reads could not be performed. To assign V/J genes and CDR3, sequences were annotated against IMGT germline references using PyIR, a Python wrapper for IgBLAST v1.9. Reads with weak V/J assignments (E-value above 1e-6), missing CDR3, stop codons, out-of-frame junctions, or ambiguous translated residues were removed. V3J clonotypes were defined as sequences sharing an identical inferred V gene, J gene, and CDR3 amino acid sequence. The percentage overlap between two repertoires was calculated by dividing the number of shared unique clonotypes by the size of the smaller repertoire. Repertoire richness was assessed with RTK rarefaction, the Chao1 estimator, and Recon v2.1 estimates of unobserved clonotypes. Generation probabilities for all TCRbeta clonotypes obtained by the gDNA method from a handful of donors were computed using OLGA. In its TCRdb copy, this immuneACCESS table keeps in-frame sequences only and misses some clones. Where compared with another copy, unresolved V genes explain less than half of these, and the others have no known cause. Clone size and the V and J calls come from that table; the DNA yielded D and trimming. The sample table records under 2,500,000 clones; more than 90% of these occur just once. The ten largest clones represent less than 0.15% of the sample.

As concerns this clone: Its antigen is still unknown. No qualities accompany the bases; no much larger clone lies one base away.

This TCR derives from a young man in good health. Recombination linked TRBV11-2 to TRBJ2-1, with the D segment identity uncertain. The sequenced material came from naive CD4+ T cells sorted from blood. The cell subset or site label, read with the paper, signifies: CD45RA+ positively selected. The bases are TGTGCCAGCAGCCTAAAGGGAAGCGCCTACAATGAGCAGTTCTTC. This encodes CASSLKGSAYNEQFF.